What follows is one TCR beta chain and its context. Clones were read by immunoSEQ multiplex PCR, and TCRdb kept only the in-frame ones, dropping some. This sample has a few hundred thousand clones; around 87% occur once, and the top ten carry approximately 8%. The source of the sample is a study of blood T cell repertoires in COVID-19. Study-level information: Sites across the United States, Italy and Spain contributed samples from acute and convalescent COVID-19.

The material sequenced was peripheral blood. The TCR was taken from a woman between 45 and 60 years old who had recovered from COVID-19.

CDR3 nucleotides: TGTGCCAGCAGTACACATCATTATGGCTACACCTTC. Amino acids: CASSTHHYGYTF. The chain has TRBV6-2 or TRBV6-3 and TRBJ1-2, with unresolved D. Germline V gene data show CDR1 as MNHEY and CDR2 as SVGEGT. The ends were cut back, 5 bases at V and 5 bases at J, with 9 bases in the middle. This CDR3 has 12 amino acids.